This TCR beta chain stems from a study of regulatory T cells in long-lasting Graves disease. This clonotype was seen more than once but under ten times. Its cognate antigen is unknown. Study observations and caveats: Sample size, which was small, may have reduced accuracy. Only peripheral blood was studied, not thyroid tissue.

The trim removed 3 bases at V and 7 bases at J, leaving 11 bases unmatched. This CDR3 has 16 residues. Construction of TCR beta libraries relied on iRepertoire HTBI primers and on Arm-PCR targeting CDR3 regions. TCRdb reprocessed the multiplex PCR reads with MiXCR, giving one entry per CDR3 protein. Among 600,000 to 850,000 distinct CDR3 sequences listed, 30% were seen once. As for time point: persistent/refractory GD, antithyroid drugs over 5 years with positive TRAb. RNA extracted from PBMCs served as the sequencing template. The sample consisted of peripheral blood mononuclear cells (PBMCs), taken when the disease was refractory, from a patient treated with antithyroid drugs. The TCR comes from a female donor with Graves disease. The chain combines TRBV12-3 or TRBV12-4 with TRBJ2-7, with 11 bases fitting TRBD1. This CDR3 reads CASSLAGLDRGREQYF. The CDR3 DNA follows: TGTGCCAGCAGTTTGGCAGGATTGGACAGGGGGCGTGAGCAGTACTTC.